This T cell receptor beta chain was captured in a study of regulatory T cells in long-lasting Graves disease. In this sample, this clonotype turned up a few times. Time point defined: persistent/refractory GD, antithyroid drugs over 5 years with positive TRAb. PBMC-derived RNA was used for the TCR library. Both iRepertoire HTBI primers and Arm-PCR of CDR3 regions were used to build the TCR beta libraries. TCRdb passed the multiplex PCR reads through MiXCR, listing each CDR3 protein once. Of about 470,000 distinct CDR3 sequences listed, around 21% are singletons. V dropped 2 bases and J dropped 6; count of bases not matched to a gene: 11. The germline gives CDR1 MNHEY, CDR2 SMNVEV (reference sequence). This CDR3 has 16 amino acids.

The receptor comes from a female donor with Graves disease. This chain connects TRBV27 to TRBJ1-1; TRBD1 matches at 8 bases. The sequences come from peripheral blood mononuclear cells (PBMCs), collected when the disease was refractory, from a patient treated with antithyroid drugs. The CDR3 loop is CASSLRPRQGIAEAFF. DNA for the CDR3: TGTGCCAGCAGTTTACGACCACGACAGGGGATCGCTGAAGCTTTCTTT.